The clone carrying this T cell receptor (beta chain) was counted between two and nine times. TCRdb's copy holds only in-frame clones and misses some; the assay was immunoSEQ multiplex PCR. The data show approximately 290,000 clones, 80% to 90% seen once. This sample was taken from a study of blood T cell repertoires in COVID-19. Study-level background: PBMCs, B-cell-depleted T cells, or T cells provided the cDNA or gDNA that made up the material.

Participants reported their clinical history, and cohort assignment relied on those reports. The source of this sequence is a woman aged 25 to 39 who had recovered from COVID-19. The specimen was PBMCs or T cells enriched from blood (not recorded which).

CDR3 amino acids: CASSLESWGRTEAFF. The CDR3 bases are TGTGCCAGCAGTCTCGAGTCTTGGGGGCGAACTGAAGCTTTCTTT. V usage is TRBV27 and J usage is TRBJ1-1; tentative D call: TRBD1 (6 bases). The CDR3 has 15 amino acids. V lost 5 bases to trimming and J lost 5 bases, with 18 bases between them. Germline V lookup: CDR1 MNHEY, CDR2 SMNVEV (reference sequence).